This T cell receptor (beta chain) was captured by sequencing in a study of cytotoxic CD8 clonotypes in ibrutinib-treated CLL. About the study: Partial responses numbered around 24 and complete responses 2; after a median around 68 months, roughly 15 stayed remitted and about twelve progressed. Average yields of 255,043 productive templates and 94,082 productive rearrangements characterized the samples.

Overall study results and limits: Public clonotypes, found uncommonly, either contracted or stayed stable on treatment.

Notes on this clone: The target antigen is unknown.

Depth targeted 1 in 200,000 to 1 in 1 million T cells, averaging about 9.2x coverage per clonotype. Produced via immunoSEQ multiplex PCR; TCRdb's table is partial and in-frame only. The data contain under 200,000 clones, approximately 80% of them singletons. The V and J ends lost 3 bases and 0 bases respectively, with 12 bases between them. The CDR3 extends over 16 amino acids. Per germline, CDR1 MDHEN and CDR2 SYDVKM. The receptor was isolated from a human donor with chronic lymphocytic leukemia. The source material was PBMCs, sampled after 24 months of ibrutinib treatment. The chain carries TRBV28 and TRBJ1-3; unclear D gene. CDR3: CASSFPESSSGNTIYF. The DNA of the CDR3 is TGTGCCAGCAGTTTCCCGGAATCCAGCTCTGGAAACACCATATATTTT.